The next 20 T cell receptor beta chains were all read from a single sample in a study of cytomegalovirus exposure and HLA in healthy donors. Vbeta (60) and Jbeta (13) primers were used in the PCR. Here immunoSEQ multiplex PCR was the method, and the copy in TCRdb shows in-frame clones only, minus some. The table lists 100,000 to 120,000 clones, about 78% of them singletons, with 5.4% in the top ten. Sequencing input: PBMCs. The origin of the receptors is a woman aged 25 to 39 in good health and CMV-seropositive.

The chain is built from TRBV5-1 and TRBJ1-1; possible D gene TRBD1, 6 bases. CDR1 is SGHRS, CDR2 YFSETQ, per germline. V was shortened by 0 bases and J by 3 bases, with 12 bases between the two germline ends. The CDR3 runs 15 residues. The CDR3 DNA sequence: TGCGCCAGCAGCTTGGTTCCAGGGGCAGACACTGAAGCTTTCTTT. This translates into CASSLVPGADTEAFF.

This clone has only a few counts. The chain carries TRBV5-1 and TRBJ2-5, with TRBD2 matching over 10 bases. Germline V lookup: CDR1 SGHRS, CDR2 YFSETQ. With V trimmed by 2 bases and J by 5 bases, 6 bases remained unmatched. The CDR3 runs 15 residues. The CDR3 DNA sequence: TGCGCCAGCAGCTTAGCGGGGGGGCCGGGTGAGACCCAGTACTTC. Its translation: CASSLAGGPGETQYF. Looking up the rest from reference TRBV5-1 and TRBJ2-5 gives the full variable domain: KAGVTQTPRYLIKTRGQQVTLSCSPISGHRSVSWYQQTPGQGLQFLFEYFSETQRNKGNFPGRFSGRQFSNSRSEMNVSTLELGDSALYLCASSLAGGPGETQYFGPGTRLLVL.

A few counts support this clone. The same CDR3 can be traced to other DNA sequences in this sample. This rearrangement joins TRBV9 to TRBJ1-2; TRBD1 might be the D (6 bases). The germline V and J ends were trimmed by 3 bases and 5 bases, with 11 bases remaining between them. The CDR3 loop spans 13 amino acids. Germline values: CDR1 SGDLS, CDR2 YYNGEE. CDR3 loop: CASSATGKYGYTF. CDR3 bases: TGTGCCAGCAGCGCTACAGGGAAATATGGCTACACCTTC.

The chain has TRBV11-2 and TRBJ2-4, with 9 bases matching TRBD1. V gave up 7 bases and J gave up 3 bases; unmatched junction bases: 10. Germline CDR1 is SGHAT and CDR2 is FQNNGV. The CDR3 covers 16 residues. The CDR3 DNA follows: TGTGCCAGCAAGAATACAGGGGGCCGTGGCAAAAACATTCAGTACTTC. Protein product: CASKNTGGRGKNIQYF.

This clone was counted once. This chain links TRBV27 with TRBJ2-1; 10 nucleotides line up with TRBD2. The CDR3 is 15 residues long. V was clipped by 3 bases and J by 9 bases; unmatched bases: 8. The germline CDR1 and CDR2 sequences are MNHEY and SMNVEV (reference sequence). The CDR3 bases are TGTGCCAGCAGTTTTAGGCTAGCGGGAGTTCTTGAGCAGTTCTTC. Encoded protein: CASSFRLAGVLEQFF.

A single count supports this clone. The gene calls are TRBV11-2 and TRBJ2-1; 13 nucleotides align to TRBD2. CDR1 is SGHAT, CDR2 FQNNGV, per germline. Losses at the gene ends were 5 bases for V and 9 bases for J; bases not matched to a gene: 4. The length of the CDR3 is 14 residues. CDR3 nucleotides: TGTGCCAGCAGCCAACTAGCGGGAGGGTTTGAGCAGTTCTTC. As protein: CASSQLAGGFEQFF.

This CDR3 reads CASSQGPQTRLAPYEQYF. In nucleotides, the CDR3 is TGCGCCAGCAGCCAAGGCCCCCAAACCCGACTAGCCCCCTACGAGCAGTACTTC. The V call is TRBV4-1, the J call TRBJ2-7, with 7 nucleotides matching TRBD2. The V gene's germline CDR1 is MGHRA and CDR2 YSYEKL. The ends lost 1 base at V and 2 bases at J; junction bases unmatched: 14. The CDR3 contains 18 residues.

This chain uses TRBV4-1 with TRBJ2-1; 12 bases are a match to TRBD2. Germline values: CDR1 MGHRA, CDR2 YSYEKL. CDR3 size: 16 residues. Trimming at V came to 4 bases and at J to 9 bases, leaving 10 bases not matched to a gene. The chain's CDR3 is CASSRVLAGGPGEQFF. CDR3 nucleotide sequence: TGCGCCAGCAGCCGGGTCCTAGCGGGAGGGCCGGGTGAGCAGTTCTTC.

This chain uses TRBV4-1 with TRBJ2-7; TRBD1 matches at 7 bases. This CDR3 has 13 amino acids. Unmatched junction bases numbered 3, after V lost 4 bases and J lost 3 bases. CDR1 is MGHRA, CDR2 YSYEKL, per germline. For the CDR3, the DNA is TGCGCCAGCAGCCTCCGGGACAGCTACGAGCAGTACTTC. It specifies CASSLRDSYEQYF.

The chain joins TRBV6-1 to TRBJ1-2, with no clear D. V was clipped by 4 bases and J by 3 bases, with 12 bases between them. CDR3 length: 14 residues. Germline V gives CDR1 MNHNS, CDR2 SASEGT. The CDR3 spells CASSVGPNDYGYTF. Here the CDR3 DNA reads TGTGCCAGCAGTGTGGGCCCTAACGACTATGGCTACACCTTC.

Only a few counts were recorded for this clone. This chain connects TRBV11-2 to TRBJ2-3; possible D gene TRBD2, 6 bases. Trimming took off 6 bases at V and 2 bases at J, with 12 bases between the two ends. Germline lookup yields CDR1 SGHAT and CDR2 FQNNGV. CDR3 size: 14 residues. CDR3: CASSSGVNTDTQYF. CDR3 nucleotides: TGTGCCAGCAGTAGCGGAGTAAACACAGATACGCAGTATTTT.

This chain joins TRBV2 and TRBJ1-4, with TRBD1 matching 9 bases. With 6 bases clipped from V and 8 bases from J, the junction kept 7 bases outside the gene matches. The CDR3 is made up of 14 amino acids. CDR1 and CDR2 from the germline V gene are SNHLY and FYNNEI. CDR3 nucleotide sequence: TGTGCCAGCAGAGAAAGACAGGGGGGGGAAAAACTGTTTTTT. It codes for CASRERQGGEKLFF.

J is TRBJ2-1 and V is TRBV30; 8 nucleotides line up with TRBD2. From germline, CDR1 is GTSNPN and CDR2 SVGIG (reference sequence). V was clipped by 4 bases and J by 4 bases; unmatched bases: 6. The CDR3 length is 14 residues. CDR3 residues: CAWKPSGSYNEQFF. In DNA form, the CDR3 reads TGTGCCTGGAAGCCTAGCGGGTCTTACAATGAGCAGTTCTTC.

This clone was seen more than once but under ten times. The V call is TRBV5-6, the J call TRBJ2-7; the D gene is possibly TRBD2 (6 bases). Germline CDR1 reads SGHDT; CDR2 reads YYEEEE. This CDR3 is built from 15 residues. V lost 2 bases and J 4 bases, leaving 16 bases between the germline ends. This CDR3 is CASSFESGGIYEQYF. CDR3 in DNA: TGTGCCAGCAGCTTCGAGAGTGGGGGGATTTACGAGCAGTACTTC.

J is TRBJ1-1 and V is TRBV2; 7 bases fit TRBD1. V lost 4 bases to trimming and J lost 0 bases; unmatched junction nucleotides: 5. Germline CDR1 SNHLY, CDR2 FYNNEI. This CDR3 is built from 15 residues. Written as DNA, the CDR3 is TGTGCCAGCAGTGCCCGGGGACAGCTGAACACTGAAGCTTTCTTT. It specifies CASSARGQLNTEAFF.

Remarks on this clone: The junction departs from the called germline gene at one end, perhaps through a read error. V gene TRBV5-1 combines with J gene TRBJ2-7; 9 positions agree with TRBD1. Germline V lookup: CDR1 SGHRS, CDR2 YFSETQ. The CDR3 loop spans 15 amino acids. CDR3 bases: TGCACCAGCAGCTTAGGGACAGGGTCGACCTACGAGCAGTACTTC. This translates into CTSSLGTGSTYEQYF. The whole variable domain, filled in from reference TRBV5-1 and TRBJ2-7, reads KAGVTQTPRYLIKTRGQQVTLSCSPISGHRSVSWYQQTPGQGLQFLFEYFSETQRNKGNFPGRFSGRQFSNSRSEMNVSTLELGDSALYLCTSSLGTGSTYEQYFGPGTRLTVT.

This chain links TRBV5-1 with TRBJ2-5, with 7 bases fitting TRBD2. Germline V gene sequence: CDR1 SGHRS, CDR2 YFSETQ. After removal of 3 bases from V and 2 bases from J, the junction contained 7 bases not matched to a gene. The CDR3 has 15 residues. The CDR3 loop reads CASSYGLADQETQYF. The CDR3 DNA reads TGCGCCAGCAGCTACGGGCTAGCGGATCAAGAGACCCAGTACTTC. Based on the CDR3 plus reference TRBV5-1 and TRBJ2-5, the full variable domain is KAGVTQTPRYLIKTRGQQVTLSCSPISGHRSVSWYQQTPGQGLQFLFEYFSETQRNKGNFPGRFSGRQFSNSRSEMNVSTLELGDSALYLCASSYGLADQETQYFGPGTRLLVL.

The chain recombines TRBV2 with TRBJ1-6, with 9 bases identical to TRBD1. V lost 7 bases and J lost 9; bases outside the gene matches: 4. Germline CDR1 SNHLY, CDR2 FYNNEI. The CDR3 consists of 13 residues. CDR3 sequence reads: CASKGQGTSPLHF. The CDR3 nucleotides read TGTGCCAGCAAAGGACAGGGGACTTCACCCCTCCACTTT. The full variable domain, completed using reference TRBV2 and TRBJ1-6, is EPEVTQTPSHQVTQMGQEVILRCVPISNHLYFYWYRQILGQKVEFLVSFYNNEISEKSEIFDDQFSVERPDGSNFTLKIRSTKLEDSAMYFCASKGQGTSPLHFGNGTRLTVT.

The chain has TRBV7-8 and TRBJ2-7, with 7 bases matching TRBD1. The CDR3 spans 13 residues. The J segment lost 5 bases and the V segment lost 5 bases, leaving 6 bases of the junction unmatched. CDR1 is SGHVS and CDR2 is FQNEAQ in the germline V gene. CDR3 region: CASSNRGFDEQYF. The CDR3 DNA follows: TGTGCCAGCAGCAACAGGGGTTTCGACGAGCAGTACTTC. Filled out from reference TRBV7-8 and TRBJ2-7, the complete variable domain reads GAGVSQSPRYKVAKRGQDVALRCDPISGHVSLFWYQQALGQGPEFLTYFQNEAQLDKSGLPSDRFFAERPEGSVSTLKIQRTQQEDSAVYLCASSNRGFDEQYFGPGTRLTVT.

The CDR3: CASSVETGGASQPQHF. Written as DNA, the CDR3 is TGTGCCAGCAGTGTGGAGACAGGGGGCGCGAGTCAGCCCCAGCATTTT. The J gene is TRBJ1-5, the V gene TRBV2; 10 nucleotides match TRBD1. The germline CDR1 and CDR2 sequences are SNHLY and FYNNEI. The ends lost 4 bases at V and 6 bases at J; junction bases unmatched: 9. The CDR3 extends over 16 amino acids.